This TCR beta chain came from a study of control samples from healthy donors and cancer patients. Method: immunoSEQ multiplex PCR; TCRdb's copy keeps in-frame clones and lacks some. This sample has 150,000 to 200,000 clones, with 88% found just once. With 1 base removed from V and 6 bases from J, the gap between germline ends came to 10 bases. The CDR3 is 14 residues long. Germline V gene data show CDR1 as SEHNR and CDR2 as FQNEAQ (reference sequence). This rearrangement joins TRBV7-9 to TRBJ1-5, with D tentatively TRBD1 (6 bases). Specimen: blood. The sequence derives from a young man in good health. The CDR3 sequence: CASSLDRESQPQHF. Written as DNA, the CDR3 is TGTGCCAGCAGCTTAGACAGGGAAAGTCAGCCCCAGCATTTT.